Described below is a single T cell receptor beta chain sequence and its context. This specimen belongs to a study of cytotoxic CD8 clonotypes in ibrutinib-treated CLL. Some clones are missing from TCRdb's copy, which holds only in-frame ones; the method was immunoSEQ multiplex PCR. In the table there are 160,000 or so clones, approximately 91% of which are singletons. J was trimmed by 4 bases and V by 3 bases; bases with no gene match: 6. The CDR3 spans 15 residues. CDR1 and CDR2 (germline): KGHSH, LQKENI. The sequenced sample was PBMCs, obtained at disease progression, from a patient treated with ibrutinib. This sequence was found in a human donor with chronic lymphocytic leukemia. The chain has TRBV18 and TRBJ1-2, with TRBD1 identical over 9 bases. CDR3 DNA sequence: TGTGCCAGCTCACCTCCGGGACAGGGACTCTATGGCTACACCTTC. Translated: CASSPPGQGLYGYTF.